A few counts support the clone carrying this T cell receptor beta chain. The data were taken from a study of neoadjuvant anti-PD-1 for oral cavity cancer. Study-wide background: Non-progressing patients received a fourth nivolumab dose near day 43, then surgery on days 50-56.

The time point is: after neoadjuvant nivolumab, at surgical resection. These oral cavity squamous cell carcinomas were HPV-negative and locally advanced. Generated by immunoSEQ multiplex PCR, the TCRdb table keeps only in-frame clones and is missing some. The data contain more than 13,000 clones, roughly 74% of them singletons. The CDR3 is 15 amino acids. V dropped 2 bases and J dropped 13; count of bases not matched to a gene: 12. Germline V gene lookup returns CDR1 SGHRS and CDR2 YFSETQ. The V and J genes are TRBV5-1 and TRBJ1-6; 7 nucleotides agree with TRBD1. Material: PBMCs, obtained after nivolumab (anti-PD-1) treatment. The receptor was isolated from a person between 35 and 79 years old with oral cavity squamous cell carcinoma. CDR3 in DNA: TGCGCCAGCAGCTTCCAGGGGGTATCCCCTTCGCCCCTCCACTTT. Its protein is CASSFQGVSPSPLHF.